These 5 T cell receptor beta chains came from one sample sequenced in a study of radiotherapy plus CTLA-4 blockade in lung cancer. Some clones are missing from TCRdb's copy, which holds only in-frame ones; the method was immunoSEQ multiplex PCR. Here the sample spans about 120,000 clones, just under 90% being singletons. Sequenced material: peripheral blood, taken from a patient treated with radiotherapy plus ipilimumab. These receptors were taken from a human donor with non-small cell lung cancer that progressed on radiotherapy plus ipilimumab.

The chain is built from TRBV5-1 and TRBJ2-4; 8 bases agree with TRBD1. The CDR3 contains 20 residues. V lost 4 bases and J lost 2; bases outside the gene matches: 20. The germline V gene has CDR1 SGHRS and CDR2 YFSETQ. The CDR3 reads CASSKEPGQANFGPKNIQYF. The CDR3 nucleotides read TGCGCCAGCAGCAAAGAACCGGGACAGGCCAACTTTGGGCCCAAAAACATTCAGTACTTC.

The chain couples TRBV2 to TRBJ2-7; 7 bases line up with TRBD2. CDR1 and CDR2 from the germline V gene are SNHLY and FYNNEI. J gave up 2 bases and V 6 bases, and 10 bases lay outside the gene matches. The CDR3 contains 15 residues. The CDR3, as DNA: TGTGCCAGCAGAAACCGACTAGCTTCCACCTACGAGCAGTACTTC. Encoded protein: CASRNRLASTYEQYF. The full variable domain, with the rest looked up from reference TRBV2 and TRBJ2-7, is EPEVTQTPSHQVTQMGQEVILRCVPISNHLYFYWYRQILGQKVEFLVSFYNNEISEKSEIFDDQFSVERPDGSNFTLKIRSTKLEDSAMYFCASRNRLASTYEQYFGPGTRLTVT.

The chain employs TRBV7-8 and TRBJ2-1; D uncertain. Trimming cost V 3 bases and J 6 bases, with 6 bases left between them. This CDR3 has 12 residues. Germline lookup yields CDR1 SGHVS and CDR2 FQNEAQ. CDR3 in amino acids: CASSLIINEQFF. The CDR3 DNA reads TGTGCCAGCAGCTTGATAATCAATGAGCAGTTCTTC.

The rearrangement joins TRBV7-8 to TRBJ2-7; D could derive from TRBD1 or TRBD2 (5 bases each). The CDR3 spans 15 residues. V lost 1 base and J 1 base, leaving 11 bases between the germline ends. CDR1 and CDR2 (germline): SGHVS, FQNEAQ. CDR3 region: CASSLGGGASYEQYF. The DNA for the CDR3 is TGTGCCAGCAGCTTAGGTGGGGGAGCTTCCTACGAGCAGTACTTC.

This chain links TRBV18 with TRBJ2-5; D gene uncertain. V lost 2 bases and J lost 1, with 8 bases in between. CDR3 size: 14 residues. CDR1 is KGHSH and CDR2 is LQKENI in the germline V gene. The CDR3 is CASSPIRSQETQYF. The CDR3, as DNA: TGTGCCAGCTCACCAATCAGGAGCCAAGAGACCCAGTACTTC.